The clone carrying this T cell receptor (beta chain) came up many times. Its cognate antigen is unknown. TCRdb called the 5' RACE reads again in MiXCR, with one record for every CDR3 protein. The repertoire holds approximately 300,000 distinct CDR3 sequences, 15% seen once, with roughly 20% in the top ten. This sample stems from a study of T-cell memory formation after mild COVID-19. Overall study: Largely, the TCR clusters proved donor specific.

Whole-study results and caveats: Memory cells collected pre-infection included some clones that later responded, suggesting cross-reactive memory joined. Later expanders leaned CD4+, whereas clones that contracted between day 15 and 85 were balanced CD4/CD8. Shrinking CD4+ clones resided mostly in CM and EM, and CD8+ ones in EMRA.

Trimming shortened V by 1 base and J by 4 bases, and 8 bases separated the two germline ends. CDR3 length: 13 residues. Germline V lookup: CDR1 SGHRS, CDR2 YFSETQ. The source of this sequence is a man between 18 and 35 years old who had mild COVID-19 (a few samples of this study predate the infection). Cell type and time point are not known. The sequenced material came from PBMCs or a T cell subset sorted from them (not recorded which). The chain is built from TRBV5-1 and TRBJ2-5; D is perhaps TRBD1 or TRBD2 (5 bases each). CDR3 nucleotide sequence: TGCGCCAGCAGCTTGTACGGGACAGAGACCCAGTACTTC. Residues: CASSLYGTETQYF.